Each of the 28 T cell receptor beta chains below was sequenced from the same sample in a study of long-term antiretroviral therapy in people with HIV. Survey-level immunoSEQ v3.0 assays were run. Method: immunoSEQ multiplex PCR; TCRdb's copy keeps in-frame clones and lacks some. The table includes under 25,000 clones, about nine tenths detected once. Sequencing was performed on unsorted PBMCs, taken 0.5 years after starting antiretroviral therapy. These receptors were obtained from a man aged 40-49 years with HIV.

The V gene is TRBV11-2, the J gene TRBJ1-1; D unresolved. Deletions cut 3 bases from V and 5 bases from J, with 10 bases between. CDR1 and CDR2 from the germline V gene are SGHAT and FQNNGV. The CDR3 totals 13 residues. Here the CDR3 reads CASSFYEGTEAFF. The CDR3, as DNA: TGTGCCAGCAGCTTTTACGAGGGAACTGAAGCTTTCTTT.

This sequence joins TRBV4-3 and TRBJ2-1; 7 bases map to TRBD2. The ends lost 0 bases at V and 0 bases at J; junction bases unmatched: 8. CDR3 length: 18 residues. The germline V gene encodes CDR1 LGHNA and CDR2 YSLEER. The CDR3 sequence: CASSQDRGGGSSYNEQFF. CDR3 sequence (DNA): TGCGCCAGCAGCCAAGATAGGGGTGGCGGGAGCTCCTACAATGAGCAGTTCTTC.

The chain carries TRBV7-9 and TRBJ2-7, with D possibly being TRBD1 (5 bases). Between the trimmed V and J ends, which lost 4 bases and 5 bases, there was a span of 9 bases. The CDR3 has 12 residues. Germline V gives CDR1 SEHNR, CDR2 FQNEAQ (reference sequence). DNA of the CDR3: TGTGCCAGCAGCTCGTTACAGGACGAGCAGTACTTC. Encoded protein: CASSSLQDEQYF.

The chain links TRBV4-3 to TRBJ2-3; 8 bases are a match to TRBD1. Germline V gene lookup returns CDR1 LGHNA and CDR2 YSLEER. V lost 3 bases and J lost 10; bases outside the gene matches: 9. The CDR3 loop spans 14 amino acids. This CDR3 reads CASSQNPIQGAQYF. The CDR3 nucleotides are TGCGCCAGCAGCCAGAACCCCATACAGGGGGCGCAGTATTTT.

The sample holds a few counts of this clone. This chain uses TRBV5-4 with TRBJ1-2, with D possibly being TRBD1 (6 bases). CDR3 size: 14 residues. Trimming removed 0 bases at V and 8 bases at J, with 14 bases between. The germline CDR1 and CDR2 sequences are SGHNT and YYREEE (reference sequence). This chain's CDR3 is CASSLGGPIEGYTF. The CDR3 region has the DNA TGTGCCAGCAGCTTGGGGGGGCCTATTGAAGGCTACACCTTC.

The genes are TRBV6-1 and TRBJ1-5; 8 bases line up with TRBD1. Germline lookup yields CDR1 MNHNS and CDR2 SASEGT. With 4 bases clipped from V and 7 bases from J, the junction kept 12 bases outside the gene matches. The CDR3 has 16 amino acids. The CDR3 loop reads CASSGVGTGGKQPQHF. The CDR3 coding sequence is TGTGCCAGCAGTGGGGTCGGGACAGGAGGGAAGCAGCCCCAGCATTTT.

DNA of the CDR3: TGCAGTGTGGGACACCACAATGAGCAGTTCTTC. It specifies CSVGHHNEQFF. The rearrangement links TRBV20-1 to TRBJ2-1; weak D call: TRBD1 (6 bases). The germline V gene has CDR1 DFQATT and CDR2 SNEGSKA (reference sequence). CDR3 length equals 11 residues. The V end was cut by 7 bases, the J end by 5 bases, with 9 bases between.

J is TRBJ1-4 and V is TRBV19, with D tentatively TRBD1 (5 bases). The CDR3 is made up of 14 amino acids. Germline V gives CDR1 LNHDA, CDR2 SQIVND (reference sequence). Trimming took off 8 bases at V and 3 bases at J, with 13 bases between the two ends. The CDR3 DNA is TGTGCCAGTGGCCCAGGGTTGTCTAATGAAAAACTGTTTTTT. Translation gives CASGPGLSNEKLFF.

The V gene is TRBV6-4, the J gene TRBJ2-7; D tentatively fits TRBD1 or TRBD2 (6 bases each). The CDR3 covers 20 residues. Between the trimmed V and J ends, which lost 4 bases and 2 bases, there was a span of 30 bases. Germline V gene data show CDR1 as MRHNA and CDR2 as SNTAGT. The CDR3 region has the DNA TGTGCCAGCAGTGGGAAGCAAACGTGTGTTCGGGGAGGACAGACCTACGAGCAGTACTTC. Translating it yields CASSGKQTCVRGGQTYEQYF.

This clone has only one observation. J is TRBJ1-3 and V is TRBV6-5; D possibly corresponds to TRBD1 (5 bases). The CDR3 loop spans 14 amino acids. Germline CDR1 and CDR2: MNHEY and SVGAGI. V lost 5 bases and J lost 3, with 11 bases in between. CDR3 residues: CASSPGRYGNTIYF. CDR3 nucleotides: TGTGCCAGCAGTCCGGGACGGTATGGAAACACCATATATTTT.

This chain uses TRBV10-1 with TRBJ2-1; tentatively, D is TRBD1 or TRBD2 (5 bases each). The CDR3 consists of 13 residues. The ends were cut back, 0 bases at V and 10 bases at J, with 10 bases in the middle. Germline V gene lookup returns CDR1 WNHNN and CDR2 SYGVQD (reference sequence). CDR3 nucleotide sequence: TGCGCCAGCAGTGAGTCGATCGGGACGGAGCAGTTCTTC. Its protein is CASSESIGTEQFF.

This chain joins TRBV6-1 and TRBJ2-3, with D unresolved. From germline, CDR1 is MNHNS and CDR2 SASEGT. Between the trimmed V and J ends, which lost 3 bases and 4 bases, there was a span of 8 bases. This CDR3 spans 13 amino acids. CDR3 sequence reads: CASSDWAPDTQYF. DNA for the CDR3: TGTGCCAGCAGTGATTGGGCTCCAGATACGCAGTATTTT.

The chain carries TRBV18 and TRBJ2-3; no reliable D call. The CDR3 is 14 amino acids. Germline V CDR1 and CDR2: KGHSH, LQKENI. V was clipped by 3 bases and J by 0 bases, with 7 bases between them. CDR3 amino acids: CASSPLPSTDTQYF. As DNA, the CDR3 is TGTGCCAGCTCACCGCTCCCTAGCACAGATACGCAGTATTTT.

The CDR3 bases are TGCGCCAGCAGCCCAGGGGGCGCGGGCACCGGGGAGCTGTTTTTT. It encodes CASSPGGAGTGELFF. The chain carries TRBV5-1 and TRBJ2-2, with 8 bases lining up with TRBD1. V was pared by 4 bases and J by 4 bases, with 6 bases of the junction left unmatched. Germline CDR1 is SGHRS and CDR2 is YFSETQ. The CDR3 has 15 amino acids.

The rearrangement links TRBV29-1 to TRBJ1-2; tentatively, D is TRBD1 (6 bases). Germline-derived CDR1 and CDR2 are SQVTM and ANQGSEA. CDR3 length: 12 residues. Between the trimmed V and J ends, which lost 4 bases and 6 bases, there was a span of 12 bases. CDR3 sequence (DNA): TGCAGCGTTGGAACAGGGTATAATGGCTACACCTTC. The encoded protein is CSVGTGYNGYTF.

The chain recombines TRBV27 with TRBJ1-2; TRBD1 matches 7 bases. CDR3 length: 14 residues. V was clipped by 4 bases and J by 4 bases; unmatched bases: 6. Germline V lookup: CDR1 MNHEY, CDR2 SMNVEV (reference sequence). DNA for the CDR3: TGTGCCAGCAGTTCCGCAGGGGGGCCCTATGGCTACACCTTC. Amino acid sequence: CASSSAGGPYGYTF.

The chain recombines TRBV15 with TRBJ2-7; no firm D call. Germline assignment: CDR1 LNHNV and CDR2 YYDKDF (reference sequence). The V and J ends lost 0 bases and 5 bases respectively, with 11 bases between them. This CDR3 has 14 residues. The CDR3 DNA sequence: TGTGCCACCAGCAGAGAGGCTGGGAAGGACGAGCAGTACTTC. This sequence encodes CATSREAGKDEQYF.

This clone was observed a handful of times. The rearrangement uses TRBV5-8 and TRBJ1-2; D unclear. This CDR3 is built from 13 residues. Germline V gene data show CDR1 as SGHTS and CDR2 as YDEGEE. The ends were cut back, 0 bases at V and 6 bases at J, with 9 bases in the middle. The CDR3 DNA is TGTGCCAGCAGCTTGGTACGGCAGAATGGCTACACCTTC. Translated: CASSLVRQNGYTF.

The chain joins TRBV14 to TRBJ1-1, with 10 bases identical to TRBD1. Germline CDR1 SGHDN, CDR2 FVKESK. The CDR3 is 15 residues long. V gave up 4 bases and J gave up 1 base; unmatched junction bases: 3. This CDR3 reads CASSLRTGGNTEAFF. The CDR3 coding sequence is TGTGCCAGCAGCCTCCGGACAGGGGGGAACACTGAAGCTTTCTTT.

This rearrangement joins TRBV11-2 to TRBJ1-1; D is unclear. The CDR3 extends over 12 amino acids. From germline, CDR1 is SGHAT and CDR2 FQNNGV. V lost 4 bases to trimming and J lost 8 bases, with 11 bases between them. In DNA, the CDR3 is TGTGCCAGCAGCTCCGGGGTGGGGGAAGCTTTCTTT. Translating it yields CASSSGVGEAFF.

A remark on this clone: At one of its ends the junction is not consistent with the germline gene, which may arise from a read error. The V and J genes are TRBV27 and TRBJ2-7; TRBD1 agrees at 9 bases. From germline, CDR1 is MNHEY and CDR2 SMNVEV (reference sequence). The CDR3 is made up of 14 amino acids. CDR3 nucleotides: TGTGCCAGCAGTCTATCCGGGACAGGGAACGAGCAGTACTTC. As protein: CASSLSGTGNEQYF.

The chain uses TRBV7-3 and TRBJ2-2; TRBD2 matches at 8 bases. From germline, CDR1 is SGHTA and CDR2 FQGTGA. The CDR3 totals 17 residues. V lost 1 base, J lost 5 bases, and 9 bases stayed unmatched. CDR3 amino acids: CASSLNEAGGSTGELFF. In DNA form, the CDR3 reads TGTGCCAGCAGCTTAAATGAGGCGGGAGGATCGACCGGGGAGCTGTTTTTT.

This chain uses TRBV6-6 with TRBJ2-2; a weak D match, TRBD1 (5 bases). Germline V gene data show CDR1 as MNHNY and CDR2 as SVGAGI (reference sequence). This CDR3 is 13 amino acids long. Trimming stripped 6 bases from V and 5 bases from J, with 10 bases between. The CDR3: CASSTPGTGELFF. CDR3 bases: TGTGCCAGCAGCACCCCAGGGACCGGGGAGCTGTTTTTT.

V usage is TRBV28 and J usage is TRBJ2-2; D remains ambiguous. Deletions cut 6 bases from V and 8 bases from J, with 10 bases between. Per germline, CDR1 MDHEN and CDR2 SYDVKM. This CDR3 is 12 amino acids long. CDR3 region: CASSLLVGELFF. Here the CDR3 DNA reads TGTGCCAGCAGCCTATTAGTTGGGGAGCTGTTTTTT.

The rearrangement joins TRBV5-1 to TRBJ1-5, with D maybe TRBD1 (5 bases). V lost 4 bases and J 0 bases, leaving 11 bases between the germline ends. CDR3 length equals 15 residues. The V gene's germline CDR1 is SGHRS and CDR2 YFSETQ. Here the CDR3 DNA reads TGCGCCAGCAGCCAGACGGGGGATAGCAATCAGCCCCAGCATTTT. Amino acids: CASSQTGDSNQPQHF.

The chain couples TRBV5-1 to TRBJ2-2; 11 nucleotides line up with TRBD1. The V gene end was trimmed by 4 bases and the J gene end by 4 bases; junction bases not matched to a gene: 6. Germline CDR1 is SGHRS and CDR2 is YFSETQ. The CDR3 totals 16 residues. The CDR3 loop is CASSRGTGGPTGELFF. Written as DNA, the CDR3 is TGCGCCAGCAGCCGGGGGACAGGGGGGCCCACCGGGGAGCTGTTTTTT.

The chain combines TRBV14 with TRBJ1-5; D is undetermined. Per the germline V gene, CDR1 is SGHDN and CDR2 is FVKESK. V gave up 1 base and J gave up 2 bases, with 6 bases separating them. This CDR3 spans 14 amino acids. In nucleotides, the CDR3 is TGTGCCAGCAGCCAAGGAACGGGCAATCAGCCCCAGCATTTT. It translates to CASSQGTGNQPQHF.

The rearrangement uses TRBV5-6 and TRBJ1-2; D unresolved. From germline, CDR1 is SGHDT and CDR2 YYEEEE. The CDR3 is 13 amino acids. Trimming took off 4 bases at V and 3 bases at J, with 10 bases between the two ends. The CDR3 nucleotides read TGTGCCAGCAGCCTCGACGGAGACTATGGCTACACCTTC. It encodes CASSLDGDYGYTF.